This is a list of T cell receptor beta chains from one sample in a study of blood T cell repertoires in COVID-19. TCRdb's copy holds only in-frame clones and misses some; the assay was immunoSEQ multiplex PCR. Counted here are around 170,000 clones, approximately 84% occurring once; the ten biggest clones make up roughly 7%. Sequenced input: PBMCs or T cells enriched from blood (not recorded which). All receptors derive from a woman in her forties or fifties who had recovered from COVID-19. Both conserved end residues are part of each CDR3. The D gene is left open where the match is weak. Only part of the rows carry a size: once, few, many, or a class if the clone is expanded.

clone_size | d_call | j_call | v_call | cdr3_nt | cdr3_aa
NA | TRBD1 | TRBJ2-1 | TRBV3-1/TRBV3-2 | TGTGCCAGCAGTCCGGACAGGGCCCGGGGCAATGAGCAGTTCTTC | CASSPDRARGNEQFF
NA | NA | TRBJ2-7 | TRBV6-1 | TGTGCCAGCAGTACGGGTCGGTACGAGCAGTACTTC | CASSTGRYEQYF
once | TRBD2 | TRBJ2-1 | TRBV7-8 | TGTGCCAGCAGCGCGCCGAGTAGCGGGATAGGGGATGAGCAGTTCTTC | CASSAPSSGIGDEQFF
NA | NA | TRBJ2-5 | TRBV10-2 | TGCGCCAGCAGTGATACGGGGGTAAATTCGGAGACCCAGTACTTC | CASSDTGVNSETQYF
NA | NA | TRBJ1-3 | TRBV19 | TGTGCCAGTAGTATAGATCTCTATAGGACAGTCTCTGGAAACACCATATATTTT | CASSIDLYRTVSGNTIYF
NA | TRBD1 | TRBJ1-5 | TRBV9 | TGTGCCAGCAGCGTAGGACAGGGAAATCAGCCCCAGCATTTT | CASSVGQGNQPQHF
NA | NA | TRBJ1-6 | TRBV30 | TGTGCCTGGAATCCGGGGTTAAATTCACCCCTCCACTTT | CAWNPGLNSPLHF
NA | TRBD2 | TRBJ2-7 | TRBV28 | TGTGCCAGCAGTTTCTCCTCACTAGCGGGAGGCCACTACGAGCAGTACTTC | CASSFSSLAGGHYEQYF
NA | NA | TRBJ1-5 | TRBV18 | TGTGCCAGCTCACCACAGCGGCAGATAGGGAATCAGCCCCAGCATTTT | CASSPQRQIGNQPQHF
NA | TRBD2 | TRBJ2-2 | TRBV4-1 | TGCGCCAGCAGCCAAGCGAGTGGGCCAGTAGCGGGAGTTCGCACCGGGGAGCTGTTTTTT | CASSQASGPVAGVRTGELFF
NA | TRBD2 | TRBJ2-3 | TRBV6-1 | TGTGCCAGCAGTGAAGGTAGTAGCGGGGTAGATACGCAGTATTTT | CASSEGSSGVDTQYF
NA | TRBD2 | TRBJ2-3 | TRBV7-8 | TGTGCCAGCAGCTTCCCGGAGGGTAGCGGGAGGAGCACAGATACGCAGTATTTT | CASSFPEGSGRSTDTQYF
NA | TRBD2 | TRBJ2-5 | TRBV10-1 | TGCGCCAGCAGCCAGGGAGGGGATGTGGGGAAAGAGACCCAGTACTTC | CASSQGGDVGKETQYF
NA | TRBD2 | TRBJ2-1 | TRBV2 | TGTGCCAGCAGTGTTGAACTAGCGGGACGAGATGAGCAGTTCTTC | CASSVELAGRDEQFF
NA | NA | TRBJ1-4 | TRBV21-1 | TGTGCCAGCCTTAAGAGGGAGGGGAATGAAAAACTGTTTTTT | CASLKREGNEKLFF
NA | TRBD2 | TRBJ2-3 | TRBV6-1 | TGTGCCAGCAGTGAGGAGACTAGCGGGTCGGATACGCAGTATTTT | CASSEETSGSDTQYF
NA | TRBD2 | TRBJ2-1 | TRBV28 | TGTGCCAGTCGGGACAGGGGGACTAGCGGGAGGCATGAGCAGTTCTTC | CASRDRGTSGRHEQFF
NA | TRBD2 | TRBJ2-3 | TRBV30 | TGTGCCTGGAGTGTAACCCGGACTAGCGGGAGAGTGGCAGATACGCAGTATTTT | CAWSVTRTSGRVADTQYF
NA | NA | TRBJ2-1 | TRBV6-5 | TGTGCCAGCAGGGACCCCCGGGACTGGACGAATGAGCAGTTCTTC | CASRDPRDWTNEQFF
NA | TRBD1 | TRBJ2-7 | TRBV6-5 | TGTGCCAGCAGGAGGGGACAGGGCGCCTACGAGCAGTACTTC | CASRRGQGAYEQYF
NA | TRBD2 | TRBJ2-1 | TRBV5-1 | TGCGCCAGCAGCTCTACTAGCGGGAGTGGCAATGAGCAGTTCTTC | CASSSTSGSGNEQFF
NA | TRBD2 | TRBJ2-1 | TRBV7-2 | TGTGCCAGCAGCCAGGGACTAGCGCGCAATGAGCAGTTCTTC | CASSQGLARNEQFF
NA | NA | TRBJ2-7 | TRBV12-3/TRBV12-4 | TGTGCCAGCAGTTTATCTACGTCTGAGCAGTACTTC | CASSLSTSEQYF
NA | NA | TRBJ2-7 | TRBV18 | TGTGCCAGCTCCCGGACATCAAGCTCCTACGAGCAGTACTTC | CASSRTSSSYEQYF
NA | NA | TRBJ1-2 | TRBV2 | TGTGCCAGCAGGCACAGGGAGTCCAACTATGGCTACACCTTC | CASRHRESNYGYTF
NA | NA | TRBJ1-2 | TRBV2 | TGTGCCAGCAGTCTACAGGGACGGTATGGCTACACCTTC | CASSLQGRYGYTF
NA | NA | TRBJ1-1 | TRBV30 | TGTGCCTGGAGTGCAGGGAGGGGGGCTGACGCTTTCTTT | CAWSAGRGADAFF
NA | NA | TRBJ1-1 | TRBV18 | TGTGCCAGCTCACCTCTCGACAGCTCCAACACTGAAGCTTTCTTT | CASSPLDSSNTEAFF
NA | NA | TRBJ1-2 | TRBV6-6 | TGTGCCAGCAGCTCAGGGTGGGGCTACACCTTC | CASSSGWGYTF
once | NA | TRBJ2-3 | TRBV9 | TGTGCCAGCAGCGTAGTGGGGAGTGCCGGCACAGATACGCAGTATTTT | CASSVVGSAGTDTQYF
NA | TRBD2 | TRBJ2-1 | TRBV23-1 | TGCGCCAGCAGTCACTTAGCGGGAGCTGGATGGGATGAGCAGTTCTTC | CASSHLAGAGWDEQFF
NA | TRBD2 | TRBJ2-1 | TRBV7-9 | TGTGCCAGCAGCATCCGACTAGCGGGAGTGGTCTCCTACAATGAGCAGTTCTTC | CASSIRLAGVVSYNEQFF
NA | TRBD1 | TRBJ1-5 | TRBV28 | TGTGCCAGCAGAACAGGGGGCTATCAGCCCCAGCATTTT | CASRTGGYQPQHF
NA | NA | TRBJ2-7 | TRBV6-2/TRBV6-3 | TGTGCCAGCAGCCTTGACAGCGCCTACGAGCAGTACTTC | CASSLDSAYEQYF
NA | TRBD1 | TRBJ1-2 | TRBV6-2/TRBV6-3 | TGTGCCAGCAGTTACAGGGGGCACTATGGCTACACCTTC | CASSYRGHYGYTF
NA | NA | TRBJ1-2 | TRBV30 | TGTGCCTGGAGTGGGGGCCCGACCCTGGTCACCTTC | CAWSGGPTLVTF
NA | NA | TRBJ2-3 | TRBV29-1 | TGCAGCGTTGGGAGGGCTGAAGATACGCAGTATTTT | CSVGRAEDTQYF
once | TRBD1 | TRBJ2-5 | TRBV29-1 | TGCAGCGTTCAACCCGGGACAGTCCTCGGAGAGACCCAGTACTTC | CSVQPGTVLGETQYF
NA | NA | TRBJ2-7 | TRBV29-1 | TGCAGCGTTGAAGACTCCGGGACAACTTCCTACGAGCAGTACTTC | CSVEDSGTTSYEQYF
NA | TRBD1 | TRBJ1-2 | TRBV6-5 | TGTGCCAGCAGCTTAGACCGGGACAGAAGGCCCTACACCTTC | CASSLDRDRRPYTF
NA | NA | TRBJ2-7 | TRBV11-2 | TGTGCCAGCAGCTTGGGGGCGCAGAACGAGCAGTACTTC | CASSLGAQNEQYF
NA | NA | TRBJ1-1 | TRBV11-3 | TGTGCCAGCAGCTTTTCGAGCACCGGGAGGCCTGAAGCTTTCTTT | CASSFSSTGRPEAFF
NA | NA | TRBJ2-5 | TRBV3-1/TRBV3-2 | TGTGCCAGCAGCCAACCCCCCCAGGGGCGGAAGACCCAGTACTTC | CASSQPPQGRKTQYF
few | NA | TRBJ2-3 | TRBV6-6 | TGTGCCAGCAGTTACGGGCCGGATACGCAGTATTTT | CASSYGPDTQYF
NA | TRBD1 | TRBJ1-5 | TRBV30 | TGTGCCTGGAGTGCCGGGACAGGCTATCAGCCCCAGCATTTT | CAWSAGTGYQPQHF
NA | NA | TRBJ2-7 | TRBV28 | TGTGCCAGCAGTTTCCCGAGAGCCCAGGGTGCCTACGAGCAGTACTTC | CASSFPRAQGAYEQYF
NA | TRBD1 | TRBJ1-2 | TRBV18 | TGTGCCAGCTCTTACGGACAGGGAGCCTATGGCTACACCTTC | CASSYGQGAYGYTF
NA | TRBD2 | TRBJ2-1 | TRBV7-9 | TGTGCCAGCAGCCTCCGAGGTAGCGGGGACATTGAGCAGTTCTTC | CASSLRGSGDIEQFF
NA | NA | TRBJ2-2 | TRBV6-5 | TGTGCCAGCAGTTACATCTTAGGGGGAGTAGGCGGGGAGCTGTTTTTT | CASSYILGGVGGELFF
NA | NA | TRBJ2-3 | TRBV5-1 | TGCGCCAGCAGCTTAACGGGAGAGGAAGCAGATACGCAGTATTTT | CASSLTGEEADTQYF
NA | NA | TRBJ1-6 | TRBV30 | TGTGCCTGGAGGAGATTGAAGACCGAGACAATGGCGGGAAGATCACCCCTCCACTTT | CAWRRLKTETMAGRSPLHF